Listed here are 20 T cell receptor beta chains from one sample, sequenced in a study of T cells in Graves' hyperthyroidism and ophthalmopathy. Amplified TCR beta CDR3 regions came from RNA transcripts. The study used the HTBI primer set for a first-round RT-PCR of the TCR CDR3. Via MiXCR, TCRdb re-called the multiplex PCR reads, giving one row per CDR3 protein. Among approximately 520,000 distinct CDR3 sequences listed, around 20% were seen once. Sequences were obtained from blood. These receptors all come from a man aged 18-30 years with Graves' hyperthyroidism.

At least ten counts were recorded for this clonotype. The chain uses TRBV28 and TRBJ1-2, with D unclear. Germline V lookup: CDR1 MDHEN, CDR2 SYDVKM. V gave up 5 bases and J gave up 8 bases, with 12 bases separating them. The length of the CDR3 is 12 residues. CDR3 sequence: CASSPGPDGYTF. The CDR3 coding sequence is TGTGCCAGCAGTCCCGGACCTGACGGCTACACCTTC.

At least ten counts were recorded for this clonotype. In DNA form, the CDR3 reads TGTGCCAGCAGTTCCCCCTTAGGGGGAAACACCATATATTTT. It yields the protein CASSSPLGGNTIYF. The V gene is TRBV6-5, the J gene TRBJ1-3, with D unclear. The CDR3 runs to 14 residues. Germline-derived CDR1 and CDR2 are MNHEY and SVGAGI. The V gene lost 4 bases and the J gene lost 4 bases, with 11 bases spanning the gap.

A single count supports this clonotype. CDR3 DNA sequence: TGTGCCAGCAGTGAATTACCGCATAATAGCAATCAGCCCCAGCATTTT. This gives the protein CASSELPHNSNQPQHF. V and J are TRBV6-1 and TRBJ1-5; D unresolved. Germline CDR1 reads MNHNS; CDR2 reads SASEGT. With 2 bases removed from V and 0 bases from J, the gap between germline ends came to 11 bases. This CDR3 region has 16 residues.

This clonotype has ten or more counts. J is TRBJ2-7 and V is TRBV28; TRBD2 is a possible D gene (6 bases). V dropped 5 bases and J dropped 3 bases, with 14 bases sitting between them. This CDR3 spans 14 amino acids. The germline V gene has CDR1 MDHEN and CDR2 SYDVKM. The CDR3 coding sequence is TGTGCCAGCAGTCCCGTCGGGGGTGGCTACGAGCAGTACTTC. As protein: CASSPVGGGYEQYF.

This clonotype came up many times. The gene calls are TRBV6-1 and TRBJ1-1; perhaps TRBD1 as D (6 bases). This CDR3 has 14 amino acids. The germline gives CDR1 MNHNS, CDR2 SASEGT. V lost 0 bases and J 4 bases, leaving 9 bases between the germline ends. The CDR3 is CASSEAQGITEAFF. The CDR3 DNA reads TGTGCCAGCAGTGAAGCCCAGGGGATCACTGAAGCTTTCTTT.

The sample holds many counts of this clonotype. The rearrangement joins TRBV11-2 to TRBJ2-7; D is undetermined. V was clipped by 3 bases and J by 2 bases, with 11 bases between them. The CDR3 runs to 14 residues. Germline CDR1 is SGHAT and CDR2 is FQNNGV. This CDR3 reads CASSFTGRPYEQYF. DNA of the CDR3: TGTGCCAGCAGCTTTACTGGACGGCCCTACGAGCAGTACTTC. The entire variable domain, with the rest obtained from reference TRBV11-2 and TRBJ2-7, is as follows: EAGVAQSPRYKIIEKRQSVAFWCNPISGHATLYWYQQILGQGPKLLIQFQNNGVVDDSQLPKDRFSAERLKGVDSTLKIQPAKLEDSAVYLCASSFTGRPYEQYFGPGTRLTVT.

In its sample, this clonotype was seen many times. CDR3 sequence: CATSSDREPDTQYF. CDR3 coding DNA: TGTGCCACCAGCAGCGACAGGGAACCAGATACGCAGTATTTT. The chain joins TRBV15 to TRBJ2-3; 7 positions match TRBD1. The CDR3 sequence is 14 residues long. Trimming cost V 3 bases and J 4 bases; bases outside gene matches: 4. CDR1 is LNHNV, CDR2 YYDKDF, per germline (reference sequence).

Many counts were recorded for this clonotype. The rearrangement joins TRBV20-1 to TRBJ1-1; TRBD1 matches 7 bases. The ends lost 0 bases at V and 1 base at J; junction bases unmatched: 11. CDR3 size: 17 residues. The germline CDR1 and CDR2 sequences are DFQATT and SNEGSKA (reference sequence). The CDR3 coding sequence is TGCAGTGCTAGAGATCAGGGGGGAGGGGATTGGAACACTGAAGCTTTCTTT. This translates into CSARDQGGGDWNTEAFF.

The CDR3 sequence: CASSPLQGPTGELFF. The CDR3 DNA reads TGTGCCAGCTCACCACTCCAGGGGCCGACCGGGGAGCTGTTTTTT. The rearrangement links TRBV18 to TRBJ2-2; TRBD1 is a possible D gene (6 bases). The length of the CDR3 is 15 residues. Per the germline V gene, CDR1 is KGHSH and CDR2 is LQKENI. Trimming removed 1 base from V and 5 bases from J, with 11 bases in between.

The chain carries TRBV19 and TRBJ1-1, with TRBD1 identical over 10 bases. The CDR3 sequence is 15 residues long. The trim removed 9 bases at V and 6 bases at J, leaving 13 bases unmatched. Germline V gene lookup returns CDR1 LNHDA and CDR2 SQIVND (reference sequence). The CDR3 is CASLHTGTGDPEAFF. DNA for the CDR3: TGTGCCAGCCTCCACACCGGGACAGGGGACCCTGAAGCTTTCTTT.

This clonotype was recorded at least ten times. This chain uses TRBV12-3 or TRBV12-4 with TRBJ1-1; D gene ambiguous. The V end was cut by 6 bases, the J end by 1 base, with 9 bases between. The CDR3 is 13 residues long. The CDR3 DNA reads as TGTGCCAGCAGGCGCTCATGGAACACTGAAGCTTTCTTT. This sequence encodes CASRRSWNTEAFF.

For this clonotype: Sequence at one end of the junction differs from germline and may be a read error. This chain uses TRBV6-2 or TRBV6-3 with TRBJ1-5, with D hard to call. The germline CDR1 and CDR2 sequences are MNHEY and SVGEGT. This CDR3 has 12 residues. The CDR3 coding sequence is TGTGCCAGCAGTAACCCCTATCAGCCCCAGCGTTTT. Translating gives CASSNPYQPQRF.

This clonotype has only a few counts. CDR3 DNA: TGCGCCAGCAGCCAGCCCCGTGAGGCCAGGAACACCGGGGAGCTGTTTTTT. It translates to CASSQPREARNTGELFF. This rearrangement joins TRBV4-1 to TRBJ2-2; D remains unclear. Germline assignment: CDR1 MGHRA and CDR2 YSYEKL. V lost 3 bases, J lost 1 base, and 15 bases lay in between. This CDR3 region has 17 residues.

In this sample, this clonotype turned up a few times. The rearrangement uses TRBV28 and TRBJ1-2; D call uncertain. Trimming took off 6 bases at V and 8 bases at J, with 10 bases between the two ends. The CDR3 sequence is 11 residues long. From germline, CDR1 is MDHEN and CDR2 SYDVKM. CDR3 nucleotide sequence: TGTGCCAGCAGACTTGGGGTAGGCTACACCTTC. Encoded protein: CASRLGVGYTF.

In this sample, this clonotype turned up many times. This chain connects TRBV12-3 or TRBV12-4 to TRBJ1-1, with a tentative D call TRBD1 (6 bases). This CDR3 is built from 13 residues. V shed 5 bases and J shed 3 bases, with 10 bases lying between them. CDR3 sequence (DNA): TGTGCCAGCAGTACTACAGGGCACACTGAAGCTTTCTTT. Residues: CASSTTGHTEAFF.

This clonotype was counted at least ten times. This chain links TRBV12-3 or TRBV12-4 with TRBJ1-5; D call uncertain. The CDR3 extends over 17 amino acids. Trimming stripped 1 base from V and 2 bases from J, with 15 bases between. The CDR3 DNA follows: TGTGCCAGCAGTTTAGACAGTCTTTTTAGTCGCAATCAGCCCCAGCATTTT. It is translated as CASSLDSLFSRNQPQHF.

This clonotype came up many times. The J gene is TRBJ1-1, the V gene TRBV30; the D gene is possibly TRBD1 (5 bases). Trimming pared 0 bases from V and 2 bases from J, leaving 19 bases between. Per the germline V gene, CDR1 is GTSNPN and CDR2 is SVGIG (reference sequence). The CDR3 has 17 amino acids. The DNA of the CDR3 is TGTGCCTGGAGTGTTCCCATCGGGACGGGGATTAACACTGAAGCTTTCTTT. Translated: CAWSVPIGTGINTEAFF.

This clonotype was seen ten or more times. The chain carries TRBV5-1 and TRBJ1-1; 10 bases align to TRBD1. This CDR3 has 15 residues. Trimming cost V 4 bases and J 0 bases; bases outside gene matches: 3. CDR1 is SGHRS, CDR2 YFSETQ, per germline. CDR3 DNA: TGCGCCAGCAGCCGGACAGGGGGTATGAACACTGAAGCTTTCTTT. Its protein is CASSRTGGMNTEAFF.

This clonotype was counted at least ten times. The chain joins TRBV19 to TRBJ1-1; TRBD1 matches 8 bases. There are 17 residues in the CDR3. The germline V gene has CDR1 LNHDA and CDR2 SQIVND (reference sequence). After removal of 6 bases from V and 4 bases from J, the junction contained 16 bases not matched to a gene. The CDR3 nucleotides are TGTGCCAGTAGCCAAGCAGAATCCAGGGGGCTCGGCACTGAAGCTTTCTTT. This encodes CASSQAESRGLGTEAFF.

This clonotype has ten or more counts. The V gene is TRBV12-3 or TRBV12-4, the J gene TRBJ1-3, with no clear D. The CDR3 sequence is 13 residues long. Trimming left V 5 bases short and J 4 bases short, with 9 bases between. Here the CDR3 DNA reads TGTGCCAGCAGTGGGCAGATAGGAAACACCATATATTTT. Its translation: CASSGQIGNTIYF.